These T cell receptor beta chains were read from a single sample in a study of cytomegalovirus exposure and HLA in healthy donors. Sequencing was performed with immunoSEQ multiplex PCR; in TCRdb, only in-frame clones are kept and a portion is missing. The sample holds approximately 92,000 clones, 60% to 80% seen once. The source material was PBMCs. Receptor source: a man aged 50 to 60 in good health and CMV-seropositive. Each CDR3 is given with its conserved first and last residue. The order of the fields is J gene, D gene, clone size, V gene, CDR3 length, CDR3 DNA, CDR3 protein. The D gene is left open where the match is weak. Size values are once, few and many counts, or a class for expanded clones, and some rows have none.

TRBJ1-5 TRBD1 once TRBV19 16 TGTGCCAGTAGTACCGCGGGACAGAATCGCAATCAGCCCCAGCATTTT CASSTAGQNRNQPQHF
TRBJ2-3 TRBD2 - TRBV7-9 18 TGTGCCAGCAGTTACCTAGCGGGGGGGCTTACTAGCACAGATACGCAGTATTTT CASSYLAGGLTSTDTQYF
TRBJ2-1 TRBD1 - TRBV18 13 TGTGCCAGCTCACTAGGGACAGGCAATGAGCAGTTCTTC CASSLGTGNEQFF
TRBJ2-2 TRBD2 - TRBV6-5 15 TGTGCCAGCAGTTACTGGGCTAGCGGGGGCGGGGAGCTGTTTTTT CASSYWASGGGELFF
TRBJ1-1 TRBD1 - TRBV19 16 TGTGCCAGTGCGAGTTTCCGGACAGGGGACGGTACTGAAGCTTTCTTT CASASFRTGDGTEAFF
TRBJ2-7 - - TRBV30 13 TGTGCCTGGGGGCGGAGGGGCTCCTACGAGCAGTACTTC CAWGRRGSYEQYF
TRBJ1-1 - - TRBV6-1 12 TGTGCCAGCACTGGGGGGGGGCTTGAAGCTTTCTTT CASTGGGLEAFF
TRBJ1-1 TRBD1 once TRBV29-1 13 TGCAGCGCCGGGACAGGGCCTGACACTGAAGCTTTCTTT CSAGTGPDTEAFF
TRBJ2-7 - - TRBV7-8 14 TGTGCCAGCAGTGTCCGAGACGGGACCTACGAGCAGTACTTC CASSVRDGTYEQYF
TRBJ1-6 - few TRBV27 15 TGTGCCAGCAGTTTGGAGGCAGTCTGGTATTCACCCCTCCACTTT CASSLEAVWYSPLHF
TRBJ1-5 - - TRBV7-2 13 TGTGCCAGCAGCCCTCACGGTAATCAGCCCCAGCATTTT CASSPHGNQPQHF
TRBJ2-7 TRBD1 few TRBV4-3 15 TGCGCCAGCAGCCAAGACCAGGACAGGACCTACGAGCAGTACTTC CASSQDQDRTYEQYF
TRBJ2-2 TRBD2 - TRBV11-3 17 TGTGCCAGCAGCTCCCCCTTCGGGGGGGCGGACACCGGGGAGCTGTTTTTT CASSSPFGGADTGELFF
TRBJ2-1 TRBD2 few TRBV11-2 17 TGTGCCAGCAGCTTAGCGGGGGGACTAGCGGTCTACAATGAGCAGTTCTTC CASSLAGGLAVYNEQFF
TRBJ1-6 TRBD1 - TRBV5-1 14 TGCGCCAGCAGCCTCGGACAGGGTACATCACCCCTCCACTTT CASSLGQGTSPLHF
TRBJ1-4 - - TRBV30 14 TGTGCCTGGACCGAAGGGGCAGGGGTGGAAAAACTGTTTTTT CAWTEGAGVEKLFF
TRBJ2-2 - once TRBV11-2 17 TGTGCCAGCAGCTTAGGGGTGCCAGGGTGGAACACCGGGGAGCTGTTTTTT CASSLGVPGWNTGELFF
TRBJ2-5 - - TRBV29-1 12 TGCAGCACTACAGGGGAAGCGGGGGAGCAGCACTTC CSTTGEAGEQHF
TRBJ2-2 - - TRBV5-1 15 TGCGCCAGCAGCTTGGGTGCGGGAAACACCGGGGAGCTGTTTTTT CASSLGAGNTGELFF
TRBJ2-2 - - TRBV5-1 14 TGCGCCAGCAGCTTGCAGGGGCACACCGGGGAGCTGTTTTTT CASSLQGHTGELFF
TRBJ1-6 - - TRBV6-5 15 TGTGCCAGCAGTTACTCGGGCCAGACTAATTCACCCCTCAACTTT CASSYSGQTNSPLNF
TRBJ1-1 - - TRBV6-5 13 TGTGCCAGCAGTGACAGGACGAACACTGAAGCTTTCTTT CASSDRTNTEAFF
TRBJ2-3 - - TRBV7-3 15 TGTGCCAGCAGCGTACAGGGTTCTAGCACAGATACGCAGTATTTT CASSVQGSSTDTQYF
TRBJ1-1 - - TRBV2 11 TGTGCCAGCAGGGAGGCAGCTGAAGCTTTCTTT CASREAAEAFF
TRBJ1-1 - - TRBV5-1 14 TGCGCCAGCGGACAAGACAGAGTGAACACTGAAGCTTTCTTT CASGQDRVNTEAFF
TRBJ2-5 TRBD2 few TRBV4-2 17 TGTGCCAGCAGCCACTATTCTCAAGCGGGGGGCGAAGAGACCCAGTACTTC CASSHYSQAGGEETQYF
TRBJ1-1 TRBD1 - TRBV6-6 13 TGTGCCAGCAGTGACAGGGTTGGCACTGAAGCTTTCTTT CASSDRVGTEAFF
TRBJ1-3 - once TRBV6-5 14 TGTGCCAGCAGTTATGGGCAACCGGGAAACACCATATATTTT CASSYGQPGNTIYF
TRBJ2-2 - - TRBV6-6 13 TGTGCCAGCAGTTACGCCGAGTTCGGGGAGCTGTTTTTT CASSYAEFGELFF
TRBJ1-4 TRBD1 - TRBV28 14 TGTGCCAGCAGTTCCGGGACAGAAAATGAAAAACTGTTTTTT CASSSGTENEKLFF
TRBJ1-5 TRBD1 few TRBV5-6 13 TGTGCCAGCAGCCTCGACAGGGCCCAAGCCCAGCATTTT CASSLDRAQAQHF
TRBJ2-2 TRBD2 - TRBV7-3 17 TGTGCCAGCAGCTTAATAGGGACTAGTTCGAACACCGGGGAGCTGTTTTTT CASSLIGTSSNTGELFF
TRBJ1-3 - - TRBV13 17 TGTGCCAGCAGCTATTACGGGACTTATTACTCTGGAAACACCATATATTTT CASSYYGTYYSGNTIYF
TRBJ1-5 TRBD1 - TRBV30 13 TGTGCCTGGAACGGACAGGGGAGGGAGCCCCAGAATTTT CAWNGQGREPQNF
TRBJ1-2 TRBD1 - TRBV6-5 13 TGTGCCAGTTCGGACAGGGGGCCTGGTGGCTACCCCTTC CASSDRGPGGYPF
TRBJ2-1 TRBD1 - TRBV6-5 15 TGTGCCAGCAGTGTTGTGCAGGGGGTATACAATGAGCAGTTCTTC CASSVVQGVYNEQFF
TRBJ1-6 - - TRBV27 14 TGTGCCAGCTCTCGGGGGGGGTATAATTCACCCCTCCACTTT CASSRGGYNSPLHF
TRBJ1-3 - - TRBV4-3 16 TGCGCCAGCAGCCAAGAAGGAGGGGTCTCTGGAAACACCATATATTTT CASSQEGGVSGNTIYF
TRBJ2-5 TRBD2 - TRBV15 15 TGTGCCACCAGCAGGGGCGCGGGGGGTAGTGAGACCCAGTACTTC CATSRGAGGSETQYF
TRBJ1-2 TRBD1 - TRBV13 15 TGTGCCAGCAGCTTCTCCGGACAGGGGAATTATGGCTACACCTTC CASSFSGQGNYGYTF
TRBJ2-7 TRBD2 - TRBV5-1 17 TGCGCCAGCAGCTGGCAGGTGACTAGCGGGTTTAGCTACGAGCAGTACTTC CASSWQVTSGFSYEQYF
TRBJ2-3 TRBD2 - TRBV7-9 18 TGTGCCAGCAGCCCGGCAGCAGCGGGGGGGTCTTTCGGGGGAACGCAGTATTTT CASSPAAAGGSFGGTQYF
TRBJ2-7 - - TRBV9 15 TGTGCCAGCAGCGCGACCCCCCTTACAGGATACGAGCAGTACTTC CASSATPLTGYEQYF
TRBJ1-2 TRBD1 - TRBV30 13 TGTGCCTGGGGCCGGGACAGGCCCTATGGCTACCCCTTC CAWGRDRPYGYPF
TRBJ1-1 TRBD1 - TRBV5-1 15 TGCGCCAGCAGCTCGGGACAGGGGGCGTGGACTGAAGCTTTCTTT CASSSGQGAWTEAFF
TRBJ1-3 - once TRBV10-3 14 TGTGCCACCGCCGGAGACCGAGAGGAAAACACCATATATTTT CATAGDREENTIYF
TRBJ2-5 TRBD2 - TRBV9 16 TGTGCCAGCAGCGTAGGGGGAGGGGCCAAGGGAGAGACCCAGTACTTC CASSVGGGAKGETQYF
TRBJ2-5 TRBD2 - TRBV15 15 TGTGCCACCAGCAGAGTTTTAGCGGGGGGTGAGACCCAGTACTTC CATSRVLAGGETQYF
TRBJ2-1 TRBD2 - TRBV7-2 18 TGTGCCAGCAGCCCGCGGGGACTAGCGGGGCACTCCTACAATGAGCAGTTCTTC CASSPRGLAGHSYNEQFF
TRBJ2-5 TRBD1 few TRBV5-1 16 TGCGCCAGCAGCCAAGCTTATGGGACAGGAGGGGAGACCCAGTACTTC CASSQAYGTGGETQYF